This TCR beta chain was sequenced for a study of T cell responses to AZD1222 COVID-19 vaccine. Study results and caveats: Increased Spike-specific TCR breadth and depth were observed after two AZD1222 doses.

This clone has a handful of counts. Its specificity is not known. Assay used: immunoSEQ multiplex PCR; TCRdb lists only in-frame clones, some missing. The table records 110,000 or so clones, approximately 83% of them present only once. Trimming took off 4 bases at V and 9 bases at J, with 11 bases between the two ends. CDR3 length equals 12 residues. Germline CDR1 and CDR2: SGDLS and YYNGEE. The chain links TRBV9 to TRBJ2-1, with D unclear. The clonotype originates from an adult in good health. Specimen: peripheral blood, collected on day 0 of AZD1222 vaccination. CDR3 loop: CASSPPMGEQFF. The DNA of the CDR3 is TGTGCCAGCAGCCCACCCATGGGTGAGCAGTTCTTC.